Below are 16 T cell receptor beta chains sequenced from a single sample in a study of human T cells and chemical hapten exposure. Specified time point: pre-sensitization, week 0. This sample's treatment: therapeutic diphenylcyclopropenone sensitization with weekly scalp DPC. From the RACE reads, TCRdb called clonotypes with MiXCR, one entry per CDR3 protein. The sample yields approximately 90,000 distinct CDR3 sequences, over 6.5% seen once. The sample here was whole blood, taken in connection with sensitization to the hapten diphenylcyclopropenone (DPC). The receptor set was obtained from a middle-aged man with alopecia areata. Some clones in this sample may be carry-over from other donors' samples.

This clonotype was detected only a few times. A read error may produce the germline difference seen at one junction end. The rearrangement links TRBV7-8 to TRBJ2-3, with D possibly matching TRBD2 (6 bases). The CDR3 totals 13 residues. The germline V gene encodes CDR1 SGHVS and CDR2 FQNEAQ. Written as DNA, the CDR3 is TGTGCCAGCAGCCTAGCCGGTCCCGTGGGGAGGATATTT. Its protein is CASSLAGPVGRIF.

This clonotype was picked up a small number of times. This sequence joins TRBV10-3 and TRBJ2-1; 8 positions match TRBD1. Germline V CDR1 and CDR2: ENHRY, SYGVKD. The CDR3 sequence is 16 residues long. After removal of 3 bases from V and 12 bases from J, the junction contained 16 bases not matched to a gene. The DNA of the CDR3 is TGTGCCATCAGTGACGGAATAGGGACAGGTGTAGGTGCGCAGTTCTTC. Translated, it gives CAISDGIGTGVGAQFF.

The rearrangement joins TRBV6-6 to TRBJ2-6; TRBD2 is a possible D gene (6 bases). Germline V lookup: CDR1 MNHNY, CDR2 SVGAGI (reference sequence). The CDR3 totals 14 residues. V was pared by 6 bases and J by 10 bases, with 16 bases between. The CDR3 here is CASSLGGIGNVLTF. The CDR3 nucleotides are TGTGCCAGCAGCCTTGGCGGGATCGGTAACGTCCTGACTTTC.

The table lists this clonotype with many counts. V usage is TRBV12-3 or TRBV12-4 and J usage is TRBJ2-3; D gene ambiguous. CDR3 length: 12 residues. V shed 6 bases and J shed 4 bases, with 8 bases lying between them. CDR3 residues: CASSLNADTQYF. The CDR3, as DNA: TGTGCCAGCAGCCTCAACGCAGATACGCAGTATTTT.

This clonotype has only a few counts. The V call is TRBV19, the J call TRBJ2-1; no reliable D call. Per germline, CDR1 LNHDA and CDR2 SQIVND (reference sequence). CDR3 length: 12 amino acids. V lost 0 bases and J lost 12, with 9 bases in between. CDR3 bases: TGTGCCAGTAGTATAGATCTGTCGACGCAGTTCTTC. It yields the protein CASSIDLSTQFF.

This clonotype was found many times. The gene calls are TRBV7-9 and TRBJ2-5; D unresolved. The V gene lost 5 bases and the J gene lost 5 bases, with 9 bases spanning the gap. The germline gives CDR1 SEHNR, CDR2 FQNEAQ (reference sequence). The CDR3 extends over 12 amino acids. The CDR3 is CASSPRPETQYF. The CDR3 DNA is TGTGCCAGCAGCCCCCGCCCGGAGACCCAGTACTTC.

Ten or more counts support this clonotype. The V call is TRBV20-1, the J call TRBJ1-2; tentative D call: TRBD1 (5 bases). From germline, CDR1 is DFQATT and CDR2 SNEGSKA (reference sequence). The CDR3 runs 13 residues. V dropped 1 base and J dropped 8 bases, with 14 bases sitting between them. CDR3 in DNA: TGCAGTGCTAGAGTAGACAGCCTTATGGGCTACACCTTC. It translates to CSARVDSLMGYTF.

The gene calls are TRBV20-1 and TRBJ2-3, with a possible D match to TRBD1 (6 bases). V lost 6 bases and J lost 4, with 14 bases in between. The germline CDR1 and CDR2 sequences are DFQATT and SNEGSKA (reference sequence). The CDR3 length is 13 residues. CDR3 nucleotide sequence: TGCAGTGCCTTACAGGGAAACGCAGATACGCAGTATTTT. Translation: CSALQGNADTQYF.

CDR3 residues: CASSSPNRITDTQYF. In DNA, the CDR3 is TGCGCCAGCAGCTCGCCTAATAGGATCACGGATACGCAGTATTTT. V is TRBV5-1 and J is TRBJ2-3; D remains unclear. V was pared by 3 bases and J by 6 bases, with 17 bases between. The CDR3 is made up of 15 amino acids. CDR1 is SGHRS and CDR2 is YFSETQ in the germline V gene.

This clonotype was seen many times. In DNA form, the CDR3 reads TGTGCCAGCAGTTACCAGGACACTTACGAGCAGTACGTC. This gives the protein CASSYQDTYEQYV. The rearrangement joins TRBV6-2 or TRBV6-3 to TRBJ2-7; possible D gene TRBD1, 5 bases. The CDR3 length is 13 residues. V lost 2 bases and J 4 bases, leaving 9 bases between the germline ends. The germline CDR1 and CDR2 sequences are MNHEY and SVGEGT.

This sequence joins TRBV7-9 and TRBJ2-6, with TRBD1 matching over 12 bases. The CDR3 covers 20 residues. The V gene's germline CDR1 is SEHNR and CDR2 FQNEAQ (reference sequence). Trimming took 3 bases from V and 0 from J; bases not matched to a gene: 9. The CDR3: CASSLGDRGQLSSGANVLTF. The CDR3 DNA reads as TGTGCCAGCAGCTTGGGGGACAGGGGGCAATTATCCTCTGGGGCCAACGTCCTGACTTTC.

This clonotype was observed many times. The chain is built from TRBV4-3 and TRBJ1-6; D call uncertain. The CDR3 contains 14 residues. The V end lost 2 bases, the J end lost 5 bases, and 7 bases lay between the germline ends. Germline values: CDR1 LGHNA, CDR2 YSLEER. The CDR3 protein is CASSQYKDNSPLHF. CDR3 nucleotide sequence: TGCGCCAGCAGCCAATACAAAGATAATTCACCCCTCCACTTT.

This chain links TRBV12-3 or TRBV12-4 with TRBJ2-3; D gene ambiguous. This CDR3 is built from 14 residues. V gave up 3 bases and J gave up 6 bases, with 13 bases separating them. The DNA of the CDR3 is TGTGCCAGCAGTTTCGGTGGAGTGGGGGATACGCAGTATTTT. The encoded protein is CASSFGGVGDTQYF.

The chain joins TRBV4-2 to TRBJ1-2; no reliable D call. The V and J ends lost 0 bases and 1 base respectively, with 9 bases between them. CDR3 length equals 15 residues. Germline CDR1 LGHNA, CDR2 YNFKEQ. This CDR3 reads CASSQERAVNYGYTF. CDR3 sequence (DNA): TGTGCCAGCAGCCAAGAGCGGGCAGTTAACTATGGCTACACCTTC.

This clonotype was counted only a few times. The chain couples TRBV12-3 or TRBV12-4 to TRBJ2-1, with 15 bases that match TRBD2. There are 15 residues in the CDR3. The ends lost 6 bases at V and 8 bases at J; junction bases unmatched: 5. Here the CDR3 reads CASSVGLAGGDEQFF. CDR3 DNA sequence: TGTGCCAGCAGCGTCGGACTAGCGGGAGGGGATGAGCAGTTCTTC.

The rearrangement uses TRBV20-1 and TRBJ2-7; no definite D call. Germline loops: CDR1 DFQATT, CDR2 SNEGSKA (reference sequence). The CDR3 sequence is 10 residues long. Between the trimmed V and J ends, which lost 6 bases and 6 bases, there was a span of 9 bases. CDR3 bases: TGCAGTGCCTATGCGGTCGAGCAGTACTTC. This codes for CSAYAVEQYF.